This record covers a single T cell receptor (beta chain). This entry is derived from a study of blood T cell repertoires in COVID-19. Study summary: Acute and convalescent COVID-19 specimens originated in the United States, Italy and Spain. T cells, B-cell-depleted T cells, or PBMCs provided the cDNA or gDNA that served as material.

The CDR3 is 15 residues long. Trimming removed 2 bases at V and 8 bases at J, with 13 bases between. The germline V gene encodes CDR1 SNHLY and CDR2 FYNNEI. A Seattle source enrolled patients during active infection and followed them longitudinally. Assay: immunoSEQ multiplex PCR; the TCRdb copy retains only in-frame clones and omits some. The table lists about 160,000 clones, 80% to 95% of them singletons. The V call is TRBV2, the J call TRBJ1-6; D call uncertain. Source material: peripheral blood. The TCR sequence derives from a woman in her sixties or seventies with COVID-19, enrolled during active disease. CDR3 amino acids: CASSEQAAFYSPLHF. DNA for the CDR3: TGTGCCAGCAGTGAACAGGCCGCGTTTTATTCACCCCTCCACTTT.